Below are 5 T cell receptor beta chains sequenced from a single sample in a study of blood T cell repertoires in COVID-19. Sequencing was performed with immunoSEQ multiplex PCR; in TCRdb, only in-frame clones are kept and a portion is missing. There are just over 350,000 clones in the sample; 75% to 90% occur only once, and roughly 7.1% lies in the top ten. Material for sequencing was peripheral blood. Receptors originate from a woman aged 55 to 70 with COVID-19, enrolled during active disease.

The chain links TRBV5-1 to TRBJ2-7, with D maybe TRBD1 (5 bases). The CDR3 length is 15 residues. The germline CDR1 and CDR2 sequences are SGHRS and YFSETQ. V was shortened by 0 bases and J by 7 bases, with 17 bases between the two germline ends. The CDR3 loop is CASSLALGTRGEQYF. In DNA, the CDR3 is TGCGCCAGCAGCTTGGCGCTGGGCACAAGGGGAGAGCAGTACTTC.

This chain uses TRBV3-1 (or the pseudogene TRBV3-2) with TRBJ2-7; 7 bases match TRBD1. Germline V gene lookup returns CDR1 LGHDT and CDR2 YNNKEL (reference sequence). CDR3 size: 14 residues. Germline trimming cut 6 bases from V and 2 bases from J; bases unmatched to any gene: 7. CDR3 sequence: CASRARDRAYEQYF. The CDR3 DNA reads TGTGCCAGCAGAGCCCGGGACAGAGCCTACGAGCAGTACTTC.

The chain couples TRBV6-6 to TRBJ1-5, with D possibly being TRBD1 (5 bases). The germline V gene has CDR1 MNHNY and CDR2 SVGAGI (reference sequence). This CDR3 contains 15 residues. Trimming left V 2 bases short and J 0 bases short, with 8 bases between. The CDR3 sequence: CASSYGGDSNQPQHF. DNA of the CDR3: TGTGCCAGCAGTTACGGGGGGGATAGCAATCAGCCCCAGCATTTT.

The chain is built from TRBV7-3 and TRBJ1-2, with a possible D match to TRBD1 (5 bases). V was cut by 4 bases and J by 3 bases, with 12 bases left in between. Germline V gene data show CDR1 as SGHTA and CDR2 as FQGTGA. The CDR3 loop spans 14 amino acids. DNA for the CDR3: TGTGCCAGCAGCTCACCGGGGGAGGACTATGGCTACACCTTC. Encoded protein: CASSSPGEDYGYTF.

This chain uses TRBV12-3 or TRBV12-4 with TRBJ2-7; possible D gene TRBD2, 6 bases. The CDR3 is 12 amino acids. The V end lost 6 bases, the J end lost 5 bases, and 11 bases lay between the germline ends. The CDR3: CASRSAGHEQYF. The CDR3, as DNA: TGTGCCAGCAGGTCAGCGGGTCACGAGCAGTACTTC.